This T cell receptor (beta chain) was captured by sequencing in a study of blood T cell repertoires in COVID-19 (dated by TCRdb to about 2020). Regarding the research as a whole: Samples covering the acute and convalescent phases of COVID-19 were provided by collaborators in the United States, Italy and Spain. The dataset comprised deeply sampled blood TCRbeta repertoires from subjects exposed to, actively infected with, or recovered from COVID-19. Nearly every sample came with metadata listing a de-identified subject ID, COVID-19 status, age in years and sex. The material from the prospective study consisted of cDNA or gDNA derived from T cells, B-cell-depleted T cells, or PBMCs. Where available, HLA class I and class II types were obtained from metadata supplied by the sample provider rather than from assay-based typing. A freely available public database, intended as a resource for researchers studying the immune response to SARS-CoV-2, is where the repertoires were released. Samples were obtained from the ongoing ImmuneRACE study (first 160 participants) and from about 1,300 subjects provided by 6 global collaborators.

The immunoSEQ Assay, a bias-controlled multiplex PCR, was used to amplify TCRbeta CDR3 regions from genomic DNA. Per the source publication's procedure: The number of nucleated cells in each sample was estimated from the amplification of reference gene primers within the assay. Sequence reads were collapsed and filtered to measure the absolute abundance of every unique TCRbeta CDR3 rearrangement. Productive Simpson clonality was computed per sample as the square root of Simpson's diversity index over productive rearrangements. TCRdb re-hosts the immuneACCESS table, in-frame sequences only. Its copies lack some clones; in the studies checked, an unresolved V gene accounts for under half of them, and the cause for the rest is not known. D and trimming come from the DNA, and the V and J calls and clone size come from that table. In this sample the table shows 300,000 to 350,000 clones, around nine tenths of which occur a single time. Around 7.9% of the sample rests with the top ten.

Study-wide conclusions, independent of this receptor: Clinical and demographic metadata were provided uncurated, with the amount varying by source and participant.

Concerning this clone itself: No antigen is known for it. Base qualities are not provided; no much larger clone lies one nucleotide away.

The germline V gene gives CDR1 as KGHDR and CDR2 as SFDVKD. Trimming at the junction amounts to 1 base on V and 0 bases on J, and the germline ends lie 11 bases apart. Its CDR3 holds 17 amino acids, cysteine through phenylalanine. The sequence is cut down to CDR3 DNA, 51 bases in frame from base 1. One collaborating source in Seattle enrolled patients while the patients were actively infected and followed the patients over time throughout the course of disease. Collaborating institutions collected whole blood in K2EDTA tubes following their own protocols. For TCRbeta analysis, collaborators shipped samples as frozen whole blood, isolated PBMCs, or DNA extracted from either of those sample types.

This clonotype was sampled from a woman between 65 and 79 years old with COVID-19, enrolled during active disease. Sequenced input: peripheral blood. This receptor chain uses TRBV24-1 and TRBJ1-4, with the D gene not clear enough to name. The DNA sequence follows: TGTGCCACCAGTGATTTTTGGGAGGGAACAACTAATGAAAAACTGTTTTTT. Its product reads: CATSDFWEGTTNEKLFF.